These 12 T cell receptor beta chains share one sample of origin, sequenced in a study of T cell clonality in common variable immunodeficiency (dated by TCRdb to between 2014 and 2016). Libraries were prepared through the immunoSEQ multiplex PCR assay. TCRdb took this table from immuneACCESS and kept in-frame rearrangements with V and J called. Such tables lack part of the clones; where checked against another copy, unresolved V genes explain under half of the gap, and the rest is unexplained. In this sample the table shows some 50,000 clones, and no singletons are among them. The biggest ten clones account for 1.8% of the sample. The specimen was peripheral blood mononuclear cells. The receptors come from a person aged 18 to 75 in good health.

The sample holds many counts of this clone. The DNA ends 3 residues before the CDR3 does, and the rest of the CDR3 is filled in from the germline J gene. This chain links TRBV20-1 with TRBJ2-5; no reliable D call. The CDR3 has 14 residues. Trimming shortened V by 5 bases and J by 2 bases, and 15 bases separated the two germline ends. CDR1 is DFQATT, CDR2 SNEGSKA, per germline (reference sequence). The DNA read from the CDR3 is TGCAGTGCTCCCCCGAGCCATAAACAAGAGACC. As protein: CSAPPSHKQET. The full CDR3 is CSAPPSHKQETQYF.

The sample holds many counts of this clone. From the germline J gene comes the end of the CDR3, since the read stops 3 residues before it. This chain connects TRBV6-2 or TRBV6-3 to TRBJ1-6; D might be TRBD1 (5 bases). The V and J ends lost 6 bases and 1 base respectively, with 7 bases between them. Germline values: CDR1 MNHEY, CDR2 SVGEGT. CDR3 size: 14 residues. The CDR3 loop reads CASSQGSYNSPLHF. Incomplete CDR3 DNA: TGTGCCAGCAGCCAGGGATCCTATAATTCACCC.

This clone came up many times. The read ends 3 residues shy of where the CDR3 ends; the end is completed using the germline J gene. The V call is TRBV6-2 or TRBV6-3, the J call TRBJ2-2, with D perhaps TRBD2 (5 bases). V was trimmed by 6 bases and J by 1 base, leaving 15 bases between them. Per the germline V gene, CDR1 is MNHEY and CDR2 is SVGEGT. The CDR3 consists of 16 residues. The CDR3 DNA, read in part, is TGTGCCAGCAGCCACCTCGGGGTGGGGAACACCGGGGAG. Protein sequence: CASSHLGVGNTGE. The full CDR3 protein reads CASSHLGVGNTGELFF.

This clone was counted at least ten times. Here the CDR3 reads CATAAGTGIHEQFF. The sequenced CDR3 bases are TGTGCCACCGCAGCCGGGACAGGGATCCATGAG. The chain uses TRBV10-3 and TRBJ2-1; TRBD1 matches 9 bases. Read coverage stops 3 residues before the CDR3 terminus; the germline J gene supplies the remainder. The germline V gene has CDR1 ENHRY and CDR2 SYGVKD. The CDR3 loop spans 14 amino acids. The J segment lost 8 bases and the V segment lost 10 bases, leaving 12 bases of the junction unmatched.

This clone was counted ten times or more. The CDR3 region is CSAYSTSGTVNTEAFF. CDR3 DNA, as far as it was read: TGCAGCGCCTACAGTACTTCCGGGACAGTGAACACTGAA. V is TRBV29-1 and J is TRBJ1-1; 7 nucleotides line up with TRBD1. Sequencing ends 3 residues short of the CDR3 end; the germline J gene provides the rest. V shed 7 bases, J shed 0 bases, and the junction held 14 bases outside the gene matches. The CDR3 spans 16 residues. In germline, CDR1 is SQVTM, CDR2 ANQGSEA.

This clone occurred a few times. The CDR3 extends 3 residues past the end of the read, so its final part is completed from the germline J gene. The chain couples TRBV18 to TRBJ1-1, with D perhaps matching TRBD1 (5 bases). Germline CDR1 and CDR2: KGHSH and LQKENI. The CDR3 is 17 amino acids. The CDR3 bases that were read are TGTGCCAGCTCACCGGGGACTAGCGGGACCCGCACAGATACG. This sequence encodes CASSPGTSGTRTDT. In full, the CDR3 is CASSPGTSGTRTDTAFF.

This clone was counted at least ten times. The DNA ends 3 residues before the CDR3 does, and the rest of the CDR3 is filled in from the germline J gene. The chain employs TRBV7-2 and TRBJ1-6; TRBD1 aligns across 8 bases. Germline assignment: CDR1 SGHTA and CDR2 FQGNSA. The V and J ends lost 2 bases and 8 bases, in that order; junction bases with no gene match: 2. This CDR3 spans 14 amino acids. The CDR3 spells CASSLQGADSPLHF. The part of the CDR3 DNA that was read is TGTGCCAGCAGCTTACAGGGGGCGGATTCACCC.

This clone was picked up many times. With the read ending 3 residues before the CDR3 end, the germline J gene is used to fill in that end. The rearrangement uses TRBV18 and TRBJ2-2, with 9 bases identical to TRBD2. CDR3 size: 18 residues. Germline V gene sequence: CDR1 KGHSH, CDR2 LQKENI. V trimming: 3 bases; J trimming: 1 base; junction bases outside the gene matches: 9. Incomplete CDR3 DNA: TGTGCCAGCTCACCTTTATATCTAGCGGGGAAGAACACCGGGGAG. Translation gives CASSPLYLAGKNTGE. The whole CDR3 protein reads CASSPLYLAGKNTGELFF.

This clone was seen repeatedly, ten times or more. The DNA ends 3 residues before the CDR3 does, and the rest of the CDR3 is filled in from the germline J gene. The J gene is TRBJ2-1, the V gene TRBV30; TRBD2 agrees at 7 bases. The germline V gene has CDR1 GTSNPN and CDR2 SVGIG (reference sequence). J lost 0 bases, V lost 0 bases, and 5 bases had no gene match. The CDR3 spans 16 residues. CDR3 sequence: CAWSVRGGSSYNEQFF. CDR3 DNA (partial): TGTGCCTGGAGTGTGAGGGGAGGGAGCTCCTACAATGAG.

Turning to this clone: The read ends 3 residues before the CDR3 terminus; that terminus is restored from the germline J gene. The chain couples TRBV7-8 to TRBJ1-5; D remains ambiguous. Trimming took off 0 bases at V and 0 bases at J, with 6 bases between the two ends. The CDR3 covers 15 residues. Germline V gives CDR1 SGHVS, CDR2 FQNEAQ. CDR3 residues: CASSLARNSNQPQHF. Partial CDR3 DNA: TGTGCCAGCAGCTTAGCGCGTAATAGCAATCAGCCC.

Regarding this clone: The CDR3 is cut off 3 residues early in the read; its end comes from the germline J gene. V is TRBV5-1 and J is TRBJ2-3; D might be TRBD2 (6 bases). Per germline, CDR1 SGHRS and CDR2 YFSETQ. The CDR3 is made up of 17 amino acids. The CDR3 reads CASSLGVDGQDAGTQYF. Incomplete CDR3 DNA: TGCGCCAGCAGCTTGGGAGTAGATGGGCAGGACGCGGGGACG.

There are many counts of this clone. The read ends 3 residues early relative to the CDR3; the germline J gene fills the gap. The rearrangement links TRBV20-1 to TRBJ1-2; weak D call: TRBD1 (6 bases). Germline CDR1 DFQATT, CDR2 SNEGSKA (reference sequence). CDR3 length equals 10 residues. Trimming shortened V by 7 bases and J by 7 bases, and 10 bases separated the two germline ends. The DNA read from the CDR3 is TGCAGTGTCAACAGGGCTGGC. Its translation: CSVNRAG. The entire CDR3 reads CSVNRAGYTF.